This TCR beta chain was identified in a study of graft-versus-host responses after intestinal transplantation. Study-wide context: The recipients all started with anti-thymocyte globulin induction and then took tacrolimus and steroids for 3 to 4 years.

The study, taken as a whole, reports: Peak GvH clone levels in circulation were associated with early post-transplant HvG declines.

Here immunoSEQ multiplex PCR was the method, and the copy in TCRdb shows in-frame clones only, minus some. The table has tens of thousands of clones, roughly 91% seen once; the top ten hold 1.5% to 2.5%. Notes on this clone: The antigen remains undetermined.

The CDR3 covers 10 residues. Trimming pared 3 bases from V and 8 bases from J, leaving 3 bases between. In germline, CDR1 is SGDLS, CDR2 YYNGEE. Sequencing used unstimulated CD8+ T cells sorted from spleen or lymph node cells, obtained before intestinal transplant. The source of this sequence is a human donor who received an intestinal transplant. The chain joins TRBV9 to TRBJ2-1; D gene ambiguous. In DNA, the CDR3 is TGTGCCAGCAGCGGAGATGAGCAGTTCTTC. Amino acids: CASSGDEQFF.